This TCR beta chain was retrieved from a study of T-cell memory formation after mild COVID-19. The wider study: TCR clusters mostly belonged to single donors.

As for this clonotype: As yet, its antigen is unknown.

Points from the study as a whole: Among contracting clones, CD4+ were mainly CM/EM and CD8+ enriched in EMRA.

Constant-segment primers served in 5'RACE that generated TCR alpha and TCR beta cDNA libraries bearing sample barcodes and UMIs. TCRdb reprocessed the 5' RACE reads via MiXCR and lists one record per CDR3 protein. The profile shows 300,000 to 400,000 distinct CDR3 sequences, 14% of them singletons. Germline V gene lookup returns CDR1 ENHRY and CDR2 SYGVKD. Trimming took 0 bases from V and 9 from J, leaving 18 bases between them. CDR3 size: 16 residues. The chain uses TRBV10-3 and TRBJ2-1, with unresolved D. The origin of this receptor is a man aged 18 to 30 who had mild COVID-19 (a few samples of this study predate the infection). Cell type and time point are not known. Sequenced: PBMCs or a T cell subset sorted from them (not recorded which). CDR3 coding DNA: TGTGCCATCAGTGAGTCGCCCGGATCTGCAAACCCTGAGCAGTTCTTC. It codes for CAISESPGSANPEQFF.